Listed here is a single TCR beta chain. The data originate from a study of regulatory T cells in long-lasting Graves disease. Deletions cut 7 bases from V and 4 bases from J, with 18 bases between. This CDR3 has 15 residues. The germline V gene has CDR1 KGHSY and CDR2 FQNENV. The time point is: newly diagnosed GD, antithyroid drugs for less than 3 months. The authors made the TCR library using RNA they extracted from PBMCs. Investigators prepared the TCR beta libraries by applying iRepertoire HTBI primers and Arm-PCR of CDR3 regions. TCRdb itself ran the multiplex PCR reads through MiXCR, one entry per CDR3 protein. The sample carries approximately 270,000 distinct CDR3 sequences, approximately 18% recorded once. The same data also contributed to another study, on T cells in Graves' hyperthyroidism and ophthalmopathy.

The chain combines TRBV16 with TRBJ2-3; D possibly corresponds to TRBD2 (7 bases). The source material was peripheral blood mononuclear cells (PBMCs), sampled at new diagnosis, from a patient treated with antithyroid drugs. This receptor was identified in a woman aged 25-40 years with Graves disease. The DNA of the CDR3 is TGTGCCAGCACCTTGACTAGCCCAGGGGCAGATACGCAGTATTTT. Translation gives CASTLTSPGADTQYF.